These 9 T cell receptor beta chains were sequenced from one sample in a study of blood T cell repertoires in COVID-19 (dated by TCRdb to 2018 to 2021). Libraries were constructed by the immunoSEQ multiplex PCR assay. The source is immuneACCESS, and TCRdb retained only in-frame sequences with V and J called. Part of the clones is not carried over; for the studies checked, unresolved V genes explain less than half of this, and the remainder is unexplained. For this sample the table gives 360,000 or so clones, of which almost 90% were detected only once. The ten largest account for over 0.9% of the sample. Material for sequencing was PBMCs or T cells enriched from blood (not recorded which). Receptors originate from a woman in her thirties who had been exposed to COVID-19.

This clone came up a few times. V gene TRBV28 combines with J gene TRBJ2-7, with 7 bases identical to TRBD1. CDR1 MDHEN and CDR2 SYDVKM come from the germline V gene. The CDR3 has 15 residues. The V segment lost 5 bases and the J segment 2 bases; nucleotides outside the gene matches: 9. CDR3 coding DNA: TGTGCCAGCAGTACCAGGGGGACCTTTCCCTACGAGCAGTACTTC. Its translation is CASSTRGTFPYEQYF.

The chain uses TRBV3-1 (or the pseudogene TRBV3-2) and TRBJ1-3; 7 bases line up with TRBD1. The CDR3 has 15 amino acids. Germline CDR1 LGHDT, CDR2 YNNKEL (reference sequence). Losses at the gene ends were 2 bases for V and 7 bases for J; bases not matched to a gene: 8. CDR3 protein: CASSQLLTGRNTIYF. The CDR3 nucleotides read TGTGCCAGCAGCCAATTATTGACAGGGAGGAACACCATATATTTT.

V usage is TRBV20-1 and J usage is TRBJ2-5; TRBD2 matches at 7 bases. Losses at the gene ends were 3 bases for V and 5 bases for J; bases not matched to a gene: 3. The germline V gene has CDR1 DFQATT and CDR2 SNEGSKA (reference sequence). The CDR3 runs to 12 residues. CDR3 residues: CSASRGEETQYF. The CDR3 nucleotides read TGCAGTGCTAGTCGGGGGGAGGAGACCCAGTACTTC.

In its sample, this clone was seen once. The rearrangement joins TRBV2 to TRBJ1-4; D is possibly TRBD1 (6 bases). The CDR3 consists of 13 residues. V was clipped by 6 bases and J by 4 bases, with 9 bases between them. CDR1 is SNHLY and CDR2 is FYNNEI in the germline V gene. The CDR3 reads CASRTGDNEKLFF. The CDR3 DNA reads as TGTGCCAGCAGGACAGGAGATAATGAAAAACTGTTTTTT.

This CDR3 is CASSQSGFYNEQFF. The CDR3 nucleotides are TGTGCCAGCAGCCAATCAGGGTTCTACAATGAGCAGTTCTTC. The chain couples TRBV3-1 (or the pseudogene TRBV3-2) to TRBJ2-1, with D tentatively TRBD1 (5 bases). The V and J ends lost 2 bases and 3 bases respectively, with 8 bases between them. Germline CDR1 LGHDT, CDR2 YNNKEL (reference sequence). The CDR3 covers 14 residues.

The J gene is TRBJ1-4, the V gene TRBV30; tentative D call: TRBD1 (5 bases). V dropped 4 bases and J dropped 8 bases, with 14 bases sitting between them. CDR1 and CDR2 from the germline V gene are GTSNPN and SVGIG (reference sequence). CDR3 length equals 13 residues. CDR3 nucleotides: TGTGCCTGGACTGAAATACAGGTGGAAAAACTGTTTTTT. This codes for CAWTEIQVEKLFF.

The CDR3 region has the DNA TGTGCCAGCAGCTTTGCGCGGTCCTCAAGACGCCTCGAGCAGTACTTC. Its translation: CASSFARSSRRLEQYF. The J gene is TRBJ2-7, the V gene TRBV12-1; the table names TRBD2, a call not compared with the DNA. TRBV12-1 is annotated as a pseudogene. This CDR3 comprises 16 residues.

The chain recombines TRBV28 with TRBJ2-1; 7 bases are shared with TRBD1. The CDR3 totals 13 residues. Trimming removed 6 bases from V and 10 bases from J; junction bases left unmatched: 9. Per germline, CDR1 MDHEN and CDR2 SYDVKM. The chain's CDR3 is CASRQHRGWEQFF. Written as DNA, the CDR3 is TGTGCCAGCAGGCAACACAGGGGTTGGGAGCAGTTCTTC. The whole variable domain, filled in from reference TRBV28 and TRBJ2-1, reads DVKVTQSSRYLVKRTGEKVFLECVQDMDHENMFWYRQDPGLGLRLIYFSYDVKMKEKGDIPEGYSVSREKKERFSLILESASTNQTSMYLCASRQHRGWEQFFGPGTRLTVL.

V is TRBV24-1 and J is TRBJ2-2; D remains ambiguous. CDR3 length: 15 residues. Germline V gene data show CDR1 as KGHDR and CDR2 as SFDVKD. The V end was cut by 0 bases, the J end by 4 bases, with 8 bases between. The CDR3 nucleotides read TGTGCCACCAGTGATTTGGCCCGCAGCACCGGGGAGCTGTTTTTT. This sequence encodes CATSDLARSTGELFF.